The 22 T cell receptor beta chains given below trace back to one sample, sequenced in a study of blood T cell repertoires in COVID-19. The method was immunoSEQ multiplex PCR; TCRdb's version includes in-frame clones alone and lacks a portion of them. The sample carries some 160,000 clones, around 82% recorded once. The sequenced sample was peripheral blood. These receptors originate from a woman aged 50 to 65 with acute or convalescent COVID-19.

V gene TRBV9 combines with J gene TRBJ1-5; 9 bases align to TRBD1. This CDR3 comprises 14 residues. Germline V CDR1 and CDR2: SGDLS, YYNGEE. After removal of 3 bases from V and 7 bases from J, the junction contained 5 bases not matched to a gene. CDR3 DNA sequence: TGTGCCAGCAGCGACACAGGGGGCCGGCAGCCCCAGCATTTT. Translated, it gives CASSDTGGRQPQHF. Looking up the rest from reference TRBV9 and TRBJ1-5 gives the full variable domain: DSGVTQTPKHLITATGQRVTLRCSPRSGDLSVYWYQQSLDQGLQFLIQYYNGEERAKGNILERFSAQQFPDLHSELNLSSLELGDSALYFCASSDTGGRQPQHFGDGTRLSIL.

V and J are TRBV7-2 and TRBJ2-2; D unresolved. Trimming pared 1 base from V and 6 bases from J, leaving 9 bases between. CDR1 and CDR2 from the germline V gene are SGHTA and FQGNSA. There are 14 residues in the CDR3. The CDR3 DNA reads TGTGCCAGCAGCTTAGGCAGTCGGGCCGGGGAGCTGTTTTTT. Translating gives CASSLGSRAGELFF.

Only a few counts were recorded for this clone. This rearrangement joins TRBV5-1 to TRBJ1-4; no firm D call. This CDR3 spans 13 amino acids. CDR1 SGHRS and CDR2 YFSETQ come from the germline V gene. V was shortened by 5 bases and J by 5 bases, with 10 bases between the two germline ends. The CDR3 here is CASSSTGNEKLFF. As DNA, the CDR3 is TGCGCCAGCAGTTCCACGGGAAATGAAAAACTGTTTTTT.

The V call is TRBV6-2 or TRBV6-3, the J call TRBJ1-2; no clear D. Trimming removed 2 bases from V and 3 bases from J, with 16 bases in between. This CDR3 is built from 16 residues. Looked up from germline, CDR1 is MNHEY and CDR2 is SVGEGT. The CDR3 DNA follows: TGTGCCAGCAGTTACCCGCGGGGTGTCAGTTACTATGGCTACACCTTC. Translating gives CASSYPRGVSYYGYTF.

This clone has at least ten counts. This chain connects TRBV5-4 to TRBJ1-2; D is ambiguous. Germline V gene sequence: CDR1 SGHNT, CDR2 YYREEE (reference sequence). CDR3 size: 14 residues. V gave up 4 bases and J gave up 4 bases, with 14 bases separating them. CDR3 DNA: TGTGCCAGCAGCCGCACGGAGAATTTCTATGGCTACACCTTC. Residues: CASSRTENFYGYTF.

The chain employs TRBV29-1 and TRBJ1-1, with D unclear. Germline V lookup: CDR1 SQVTM, CDR2 ANQGSEA. Trimming removed 4 bases at V and 1 base at J, with 10 bases between. The CDR3 runs to 13 residues. The CDR3 sequence: CSVGRLPNTEAFF. The CDR3, as DNA: TGCAGCGTTGGCAGACTTCCGAACACTGAAGCTTTCTTT.

V and J are TRBV5-1 and TRBJ2-3, with TRBD2 as a possible D gene (5 bases). The CDR3 runs to 16 residues. Trimming cost V 4 bases and J 2 bases, with 17 bases left between them. Germline V lookup: CDR1 SGHRS, CDR2 YFSETQ. CDR3 sequence reads: CASSRSIEGLTDTQYF. CDR3 bases: TGCGCCAGCAGCCGATCCATAGAGGGCCTCACAGATACGCAGTATTTT.

The chain has TRBV10-3 and TRBJ2-1; TRBD2 matches 14 bases. CDR1 and CDR2 (germline): ENHRY, SYGVKD. The trim removed 8 bases at V and 8 bases at J, leaving 2 bases unmatched. The CDR3 runs to 13 residues. The CDR3 sequence: CAIGGLAGDEQFF. CDR3 sequence (DNA): TGTGCCATCGGGGGACTAGCGGGGGATGAGCAGTTCTTC.

This sequence joins TRBV29-1 and TRBJ2-7; no reliable D call. Trimming left V 3 bases short and J 10 bases short, with 16 bases between. The CDR3 contains 12 residues. Germline lookup yields CDR1 SQVTM and CDR2 ANQGSEA. The CDR3 protein is CSVEIVIGAQYF. In nucleotides, the CDR3 is TGCAGCGTTGAGATAGTTATTGGAGCTCAGTACTTC.

Regarding this clone: At one of its ends the junction is not consistent with the germline gene, which may arise from a read error. The chain employs TRBV7-9 and TRBJ1-2, with TRBD1 matching over 9 bases. This CDR3 spans 18 amino acids. The germline gives CDR1 SEHNR, CDR2 FQNEAQ (reference sequence). The CDR3 reads CASRGRGDRVTRPYDYTF. CDR3 nucleotides: TGTGCCAGCAGGGGGCGAGGGGACAGGGTTACAAGACCCTATGACTACACCTTC.

The chain couples TRBV7-2 to TRBJ1-2; no clear D gene. Germline CDR1 SGHTA, CDR2 FQGNSA. The CDR3 is made up of 12 amino acids. V gave up 0 bases and J gave up 7 bases, with 6 bases separating them. This chain's CDR3 is CASSLAEGGYTF. The CDR3 DNA sequence: TGTGCCAGCAGCTTAGCTGAGGGTGGCTACACCTTC.

In its sample, this clone was seen once. This chain joins TRBV12-3 or TRBV12-4 and TRBJ1-4; TRBD1 agrees at 9 bases. The trim removed 7 bases at V and 13 bases at J, leaving 1 base unmatched. CDR3 length: 10 residues. CDR3 region: CASKGQGLFF. The DNA of the CDR3 is TGTGCCAGCAAGGGACAGGGACTGTTTTTT.

The chain links TRBV5-5 to TRBJ2-7, with D possibly TRBD1 on 6 matching bases. Trimming shortened V by 3 bases and J by 2 bases, and 9 bases separated the two germline ends. The CDR3 is made up of 13 amino acids. Germline V lookup: CDR1 SGHKS, CDR2 YYEKEE (reference sequence). The CDR3 coding sequence is TGTGCCAGCAGCTCAGGGGAAACCTACGAGCAGTACTTC. It translates to CASSSGETYEQYF.

This clone was counted once. The chain is built from TRBV10-2 and TRBJ1-6; tentative D call: TRBD1 (5 bases). The CDR3 sequence is 13 residues long. Trimming stripped 8 bases from V and 6 bases from J, with 11 bases between. Germline CDR1 is WSHSY and CDR2 is SAAADI. CDR3 nucleotides: TGCGCCAGCGGGGGACTTCGTAATTCACCCCTCCACTTT. Translating gives CASGGLRNSPLHF.

The chain has TRBV14 and TRBJ1-4; D remains ambiguous. Trimming removed 4 bases from V and 0 bases from J, with 9 bases in between. The germline V gene encodes CDR1 SGHDN and CDR2 FVKESK. This CDR3 has 15 amino acids. The CDR3 region has the DNA TGTGCCAGCAGCCGCCTATTTGCAACTAATGAAAAACTGTTTTTT. Its protein product is CASSRLFATNEKLFF.

This clone was detected only once. The chain recombines TRBV28 with TRBJ2-1; 7 bases align to TRBD1. This CDR3 has 12 residues. CDR1 is MDHEN, CDR2 SYDVKM, per germline. V lost 4 bases to trimming and J lost 9 bases; unmatched junction nucleotides: 3. The CDR3 nucleotides are TGTGCCAGCAGTTCCGGACAGGTTGAGCAGTTCTTC. As protein: CASSSGQVEQFF.

The chain employs TRBV19 and TRBJ2-5; 7 bases match TRBD2. Germline CDR1 is LNHDA and CDR2 is SQIVND (reference sequence). After removal of 3 bases from V and 5 bases from J, the junction contained 3 bases not matched to a gene. The CDR3 has 13 amino acids. The CDR3 loop is CASSMQGGETQYF. The CDR3 coding sequence is TGTGCCAGTAGTATGCAGGGAGGGGAGACCCAGTACTTC.

This clone came up once. The CDR3 reads CASSQDSDGETYEQYF. The CDR3 bases are TGTGCCAGCAGCCAAGATTCCGACGGGGAGACCTACGAGCAGTACTTC. V is TRBV3-1 (or the pseudogene TRBV3-2) and J is TRBJ2-7; D may be TRBD2 (5 bases). V dropped 0 bases and J dropped 2 bases, with 14 bases sitting between them. Germline assignment: CDR1 LGHDT and CDR2 YNNKEL (reference sequence). The CDR3 runs 16 residues.

This rearrangement joins TRBV2 to TRBJ1-3; 7 bases line up with TRBD1. The CDR3 runs to 14 residues. The germline V gene encodes CDR1 SNHLY and CDR2 FYNNEI. The ends lost 6 bases at V and 2 bases at J; junction bases unmatched: 4. CDR3 DNA sequence: TGTGCCAGCAGACCCGGACAGGCTGGAAACACCATATATTTT. Translation: CASRPGQAGNTIYF.

The rearrangement uses TRBV24-1 and TRBJ2-5, with 9 bases fitting TRBD1. The CDR3 sequence is 15 residues long. Germline V gene sequence: CDR1 KGHDR, CDR2 SFDVKD. After removal of 4 bases from V and 4 bases from J, the junction contained 6 bases not matched to a gene. The CDR3 protein is CATSEATGGLETQYF. Written as DNA, the CDR3 is TGTGCCACCAGTGAGGCAACAGGGGGCCTAGAGACCCAGTACTTC.

The rearrangement joins TRBV11-2 to TRBJ1-2, with D unresolved. This CDR3 has 12 residues. The V end was cut by 5 bases, the J end by 8 bases, with 12 bases between. Germline assignment: CDR1 SGHAT and CDR2 FQNNGV. The CDR3 loop is CASSQEGYGYTF. CDR3 bases: TGTGCCAGCAGCCAGGAGGGTTACGGCTACACCTTC. Drawing the rest from reference TRBV11-2 and TRBJ1-2, the complete variable domain is EAGVAQSPRYKIIEKRQSVAFWCNPISGHATLYWYQQILGQGPKLLIQFQNNGVVDDSQLPKDRFSAERLKGVDSTLKIQPAKLEDSAVYLCASSQEGYGYTFGSGTRLTVV.

The chain carries TRBV19 and TRBJ1-4; D is possibly TRBD1 (6 bases). Germline V lookup: CDR1 LNHDA, CDR2 SQIVND (reference sequence). The CDR3 has 14 residues. Trimming shortened V by 4 bases and J by 7 bases, and 13 bases separated the two germline ends. CDR3 sequence (DNA): TGTGCCAGTAGTAACAGGGTACAAGGTGAAAAACTGTTTTTT. This gives the protein CASSNRVQGEKLFF.